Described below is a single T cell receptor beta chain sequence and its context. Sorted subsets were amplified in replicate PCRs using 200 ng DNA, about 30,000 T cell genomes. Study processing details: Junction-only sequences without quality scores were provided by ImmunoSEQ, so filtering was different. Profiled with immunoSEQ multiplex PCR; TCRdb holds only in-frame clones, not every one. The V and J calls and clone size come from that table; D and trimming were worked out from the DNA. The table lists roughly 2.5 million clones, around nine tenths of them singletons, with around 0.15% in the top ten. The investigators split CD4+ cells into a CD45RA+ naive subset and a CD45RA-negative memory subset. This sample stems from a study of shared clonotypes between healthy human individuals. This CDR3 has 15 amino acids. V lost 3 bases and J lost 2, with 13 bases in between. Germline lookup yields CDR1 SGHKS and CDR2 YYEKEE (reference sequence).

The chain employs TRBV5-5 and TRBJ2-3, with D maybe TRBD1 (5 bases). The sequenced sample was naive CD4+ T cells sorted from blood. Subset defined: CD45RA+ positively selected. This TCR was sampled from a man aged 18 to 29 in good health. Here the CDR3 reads CASSSLQGYTDTQYF. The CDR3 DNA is TGTGCCAGCAGCTCGCTCCAGGGATACACAGATACGCAGTATTTT.